This T cell receptor beta chain was retrieved from a study of blood T cell repertoires in COVID-19. Study overall: From the United States, Italy and Spain came samples of acute and convalescent COVID-19. Sources were T cells, B-cell-depleted T cells, or PBMCs; the material itself was cDNA or gDNA.

This CDR3 comprises 12 residues. Germline CDR1 is LNHDA and CDR2 is SQIVND (reference sequence). Trimming stripped 7 bases from V and 2 bases from J, with 3 bases between. Authors' analysis steps: Amplifying reference gene primers gave estimates of nucleated cell counts. This table comes from immunoSEQ multiplex PCR, and its TCRdb copy is limited to in-frame clones, with some not included. Clonal size and the V and J genes are those of that table, whereas D and trimming came from the DNA. The sample has about 79,000 clones, roughly 90% seen once; the top ten hold approximately 4.5%. The TCR originated in a man aged 45-65 years with active COVID-19. The chain has TRBV19 and TRBJ2-6, with D hard to call. The sample taken for sequencing was peripheral blood. CDR3 region: CASTTGANVLTF. The CDR3 DNA reads as TGTGCCAGTACAACTGGGGCCAACGTCCTGACTTTC.